The 30 T cell receptor beta chains below all came from one sample that was sequenced in a study of cytomegalovirus exposure and HLA in healthy donors. Primers: 60 Vbeta forward and 13 Jbeta reverse. Produced via immunoSEQ multiplex PCR; TCRdb's table is partial and in-frame only. The data contain roughly 100,000 clones, about 77% of them singletons. The specimen sequenced was PBMCs. These receptors were taken from a woman between 18 and 29 years old in good health and CMV-seropositive.

On this clone: One end of the junction does not line up with germline, which may come from a read error. The CDR3 DNA reads TGTGCCAGTACTCAGGAGCCACTAGTTGTCTTT. Residues: CASTQEPLVVF. This chain connects TRBV19 to TRBJ1-1; D not resolved. The germline CDR1 and CDR2 sequences are LNHDA and SQIVND (reference sequence). The CDR3 sequence is 11 residues long.

This rearrangement joins TRBV7-9 to TRBJ2-5, with no clear D. The DNA end is a closer match to TRBJ2-7, so the J assignment may be wrong. This CDR3 comprises 12 residues. CDR1 SEHNR and CDR2 FQNEAQ come from the germline V gene (reference sequence). The CDR3 DNA follows: TGTGCCAGCAGCTTAGTAGCCTACGAGCAGTACTTC. Its protein is CASSLVAYEQYF.

The rearrangement joins TRBV19 to TRBJ2-5; 9 positions agree with TRBD1. The germline V gene encodes CDR1 LNHDA and CDR2 SQIVND (reference sequence). J was trimmed by 4 bases and V by 4 bases; bases with no gene match: 7. The CDR3 runs to 15 residues. CDR3 in amino acids: CASSTGDRELETQYF. The CDR3 DNA reads as TGTGCCAGTAGTACAGGGGACAGGGAGTTAGAGACCCAGTACTTC.

The rearrangement joins TRBV6-5 to TRBJ2-7, with 7 bases lining up with TRBD1. V lost 2 bases and J lost 0; bases outside the gene matches: 7. Germline V CDR1 and CDR2: MNHEY, SVGAGI. The CDR3 consists of 16 residues. The CDR3 spells CASSYAIQGSSYEQYF. The CDR3 nucleotides read TGTGCCAGCAGTTACGCGATACAGGGGAGCTCCTACGAGCAGTACTTC.

The genes are TRBV10-3 and TRBJ2-1, with 9 bases lining up with TRBD2. Unmatched junction bases numbered 13, after V lost 11 bases and J lost 8 bases. Germline V gene data show CDR1 as ENHRY and CDR2 as SYGVKD. This CDR3 has 14 residues. CDR3 region: CAGGGTSTGDEQFF. The CDR3 DNA follows: TGTGCCGGGGGGGGGACTAGCACTGGGGATGAGCAGTTCTTC.

This clone was detected once. V usage is TRBV7-8 and J usage is TRBJ1-3; maybe TRBD1 (5 bases). The CDR3 length is 18 residues. Trimming removed 0 bases from V and 0 bases from J, with 15 bases in between. The germline gives CDR1 SGHVS, CDR2 FQNEAQ. CDR3 DNA sequence: TGTGCCAGCAGCTTAGCGCATAGGGGAGGAGGCTCTGGAAACACCATATATTTT. Translation gives CASSLAHRGGGSGNTIYF. Full variable domain (remainder filled in from reference TRBV7-8 and TRBJ1-3): GAGVSQSPRYKVAKRGQDVALRCDPISGHVSLFWYQQALGQGPEFLTYFQNEAQLDKSGLPSDRFFAERPEGSVSTLKIQRTQQEDSAVYLCASSLAHRGGGSGNTIYFGEGSWLTVV.

The DNA of the CDR3 is TGCGCCAGCAGTGAGAAGGGGGAGACCCAGTACTTC. Encoded protein: CASSEKGETQYF. The V gene is TRBV10-2, the J gene TRBJ2-5; D possibly corresponds to TRBD1 (5 bases). Per the germline V gene, CDR1 is WSHSY and CDR2 is SAAADI. CDR3 length: 12 amino acids. V dropped 2 bases and J dropped 5 bases, with 6 bases sitting between them.

This rearrangement joins TRBV4-1 to TRBJ2-2; TRBD1 matches at 10 bases. Per germline, CDR1 MGHRA and CDR2 YSYEKL. The ends lost 4 bases at V and 4 bases at J; junction bases unmatched: 6. The CDR3 spans 16 residues. The DNA of the CDR3 is TGCGCCAGCAGCCGTGTTGGGACAGGGGTCACCGGGGAGCTGTTTTTT. Protein: CASSRVGTGVTGELFF.

The table lists this clone with a few counts. The chain links TRBV7-2 to TRBJ2-4, with 7 positions matching TRBD2. Trimming removed 6 bases from V and 7 bases from J; junction bases left unmatched: 18. The CDR3 has 17 residues. Germline V lookup: CDR1 SGHTA, CDR2 FQGNSA. In nucleotides, the CDR3 is TGTGCCAGCAGAGCTGGGACTATCGGGAGAGGAGGGAACATTCAGTACTTC. Translating it yields CASRAGTIGRGGNIQYF.

The chain is built from TRBV4-1 and TRBJ2-5; 9 nucleotides align to TRBD1. The germline V gene encodes CDR1 MGHRA and CDR2 YSYEKL. The CDR3 has 15 residues. V lost 2 bases and J lost 4; bases outside the gene matches: 5. The CDR3 coding sequence is TGCGCCAGCAGCCAACCCGGGACAGGGATAGAGACCCAGTACTTC. Protein sequence: CASSQPGTGIETQYF.

The chain joins TRBV18 to TRBJ2-7; D unresolved. Germline CDR1 KGHSH, CDR2 LQKENI. The CDR3 runs to 12 residues. The V end was cut by 3 bases, the J end by 3 bases, with 6 bases between. The CDR3 loop reads CASSPNSYEQYF. In nucleotides, the CDR3 is TGTGCCAGCTCACCGAACAGCTACGAGCAGTACTTC.

This sequence joins TRBV14 and TRBJ1-5; weak D call: TRBD1 (6 bases). Germline V CDR1 and CDR2: SGHDN, FVKESK. The CDR3 consists of 15 residues. V gave up 1 base and J gave up 5 bases, with 12 bases separating them. CDR3 DNA: TGTGCCAGCAGCCAAGTGCTGGACAGCTATCAGCCCCAGCATTTT. Translating it yields CASSQVLDSYQPQHF.

This clone was recorded once. This rearrangement joins TRBV5-1 to TRBJ2-1; a possible D gene is TRBD2 (5 bases). CDR3 length equals 13 residues. CDR1 SGHRS and CDR2 YFSETQ come from the germline V gene. V was cut by 0 bases and J by 6 bases, with 7 bases left in between. The CDR3 loop reads CASSLVRGNEQFF. CDR3 in DNA: TGCGCCAGCAGCTTGGTCCGGGGCAATGAGCAGTTCTTC.

The V gene is TRBV5-1, the J gene TRBJ2-5; D uncertain. The CDR3 length is 15 residues. The V gene's germline CDR1 is SGHRS and CDR2 YFSETQ. The V end was cut by 2 bases, the J end by 2 bases, with 13 bases between. The CDR3 DNA follows: TGCGCCAGCAGCTTAATCCCGGAACAGCAAGAGACCCAGTACTTC. It encodes CASSLIPEQQETQYF.

The rearrangement links TRBV25-1 to TRBJ2-5; TRBD1 matches 9 bases. Per the germline V gene, CDR1 is MGHDK and CDR2 is SYGVNS. J gave up 4 bases and V 8 bases, and 11 bases lay outside the gene matches. The CDR3 covers 15 residues. CDR3 residues: CASQPLTGGGETQYF. For the CDR3, the DNA is TGTGCCAGCCAACCCTTGACAGGGGGGGGAGAGACCCAGTACTTC.

The rearrangement uses TRBV6-5 and TRBJ2-5; no reliable D call. Trimming cost V 2 bases and J 4 bases, with 5 bases left between them. The germline gives CDR1 MNHEY, CDR2 SVGAGI. The CDR3 has 12 amino acids. The CDR3 here is CASSYPSETQYF. The CDR3 bases are TGTGCCAGCAGTTACCCATCAGAGACCCAGTACTTC.

Comment on this clone: The sample holds other DNA sequences that translate to the same CDR3. The chain joins TRBV7-9 to TRBJ2-7; TRBD2 matches at 7 bases. This CDR3 spans 15 amino acids. The V and J ends lost 3 bases and 0 bases, in that order; junction bases with no gene match: 5. CDR1 and CDR2 (germline): SEHNR, FQNEAQ (reference sequence). The CDR3 sequence: CASSLGGGSSYEQYF. CDR3 DNA sequence: TGTGCCAGCAGCTTGGGGGGAGGGAGCTCCTACGAGCAGTACTTC.

The rearrangement links TRBV6-5 to TRBJ1-2, with D perhaps TRBD1 (6 bases). The germline V gene has CDR1 MNHEY and CDR2 SVGAGI. The CDR3 runs to 16 residues. V was clipped by 3 bases and J by 2 bases, with 16 bases between them. The CDR3 reads CASSYSEGGGNYGYTF. The CDR3 DNA sequence: TGTGCCAGCAGTTATAGCGAAGGGGGGGGAAACTATGGCTACACCTTC.

The chain is built from TRBV6-6 and TRBJ1-1; D uncertain. CDR1 and CDR2 (germline): MNHNY, SVGAGI (reference sequence). Trimming stripped 2 bases from V and 3 bases from J, with 10 bases between. This CDR3 region has 14 residues. CDR3 protein: CASSYRDKYTEAFF. As DNA, the CDR3 is TGTGCCAGCAGTTACCGAGACAAATACACTGAAGCTTTCTTT.

Only a few counts were recorded for this clone. This CDR3 reads CASSKQGVLWSYTF. In nucleotides, the CDR3 is TGTGCCAGTAGTAAGCAGGGCGTCCTATGGAGCTACACCTTC. The rearrangement uses TRBV19 and TRBJ1-2; maybe TRBD1 (5 bases). This CDR3 region has 14 residues. CDR1 is LNHDA, CDR2 SQIVND, per germline (reference sequence). V dropped 4 bases and J dropped 9 bases, with 18 bases sitting between them.

The rearrangement links TRBV6-5 to TRBJ2-2; the match to TRBD2 covers 8 bases. V lost 1 base, J lost 3 bases, and 1 base stayed unmatched. Per the germline V gene, CDR1 is MNHEY and CDR2 is SVGAGI. The CDR3 totals 15 residues. For the CDR3, the DNA is TGTGCCAGCAGTTACTTGCGGGGGGACACCGGGGAGCTGTTTTTT. It is translated as CASSYLRGDTGELFF.

This rearrangement joins TRBV19 to TRBJ2-6, with TRBD1 matching 9 bases. Germline assignment: CDR1 LNHDA and CDR2 SQIVND (reference sequence). The CDR3 totals 18 residues. The ends lost 7 bases at V and 0 bases at J; junction bases unmatched: 10. The CDR3: CASTGTGPVYSGANVLTF. The CDR3 nucleotides are TGTGCCAGTACCGGGACAGGGCCCGTTTACTCTGGGGCCAACGTCCTGACTTTC.

This chain uses TRBV16 with TRBJ2-1; a weak D match, TRBD1 (6 bases). The CDR3 consists of 15 residues. Germline CDR1 reads KGHSY; CDR2 reads FQNENV. Trimming left V 0 bases short and J 3 bases short, with 9 bases between. The CDR3 sequence is CASSQSRDNYNEQFF. In DNA form, the CDR3 reads TGTGCCAGCAGCCAATCGAGGGACAACTACAATGAGCAGTTCTTC.

The V and J genes are TRBV27 and TRBJ1-2, with D unclear. Per germline, CDR1 MNHEY and CDR2 SMNVEV (reference sequence). CDR3 length: 12 residues. V gave up 5 bases and J gave up 2 bases, with 6 bases separating them. CDR3 residues: CASSRGNYGYTF. As DNA, the CDR3 is TGTGCCAGCAGTCGCGGAAACTATGGCTACACCTTC.

V gene TRBV11-2 combines with J gene TRBJ2-1; D is undetermined. The ends were cut back, 1 base at V and 9 bases at J, with 7 bases in the middle. The CDR3 runs 12 residues. Germline CDR1 and CDR2: SGHAT and FQNNGV. This CDR3 reads CASSLGFSEQFF. CDR3 nucleotides: TGTGCCAGCAGCTTAGGGTTCAGTGAGCAGTTCTTC. The variable domain in full, with the rest retrieved from reference TRBV11-2 and TRBJ2-1, is EAGVAQSPRYKIIEKRQSVAFWCNPISGHATLYWYQQILGQGPKLLIQFQNNGVVDDSQLPKDRFSAERLKGVDSTLKIQPAKLEDSAVYLCASSLGFSEQFFGPGTRLTVL.

This clone was counted only a few times. The V gene is TRBV27, the J gene TRBJ2-7, with D hard to call. Trimming removed 1 base from V and 9 bases from J, with 13 bases in between. Looked up from germline, CDR1 is MNHEY and CDR2 is SMNVEV (reference sequence). The length of the CDR3 is 13 residues. The CDR3 spells CASSLLTDSPQYF. The DNA of the CDR3 is TGTGCCAGCAGTTTATTGACCGACTCGCCGCAGTACTTC.

The chain couples TRBV5-4 to TRBJ2-1, with TRBD2 matching over 14 bases. The germline gives CDR1 SGHNT, CDR2 YYREEE (reference sequence). The V gene end was trimmed by 3 bases and the J gene end by 8 bases; junction bases not matched to a gene: 7. The CDR3 runs to 16 residues. CDR3 nucleotide sequence: TGTGCCAGCAGCTCACGACTAGCGGGAGGGCCACATGAGCAGTTCTTC. Translated, it gives CASSSRLAGGPHEQFF.

This rearrangement joins TRBV7-9 to TRBJ1-4, with 7 bases that match TRBD1. The CDR3 extends over 15 amino acids. Germline CDR1 reads SEHNR; CDR2 reads FQNEAQ (reference sequence). The V and J ends lost 6 bases and 3 bases, in that order; junction bases with no gene match: 7. The CDR3 DNA sequence: TGTGCCAGCAGGCCCAGACAGGGACCTAATGAAAAACTGTTTTTT. Its protein product is CASRPRQGPNEKLFF.

The chain combines TRBV5-5 with TRBJ1-1; 10 bases fit TRBD1. Germline V gives CDR1 SGHKS, CDR2 YYEKEE (reference sequence). The CDR3 consists of 14 residues. V lost 3 bases to trimming and J lost 7 bases; unmatched junction nucleotides: 6. The CDR3 DNA sequence: TGTGCCAGCAGCTGGGACAGGGGAAGACTTGAAGCTTTCTTT. This translates into CASSWDRGRLEAFF.

This chain uses TRBV5-8 with TRBJ2-5, with 9 nucleotides matching TRBD2. Per the germline V gene, CDR1 is SGHTS and CDR2 is YDEGEE. V gave up 8 bases and J gave up 1 base; unmatched junction bases: 9. This CDR3 is 15 amino acids long. The CDR3 is CASTGTSRGQETQYF. CDR3 DNA: TGTGCCAGTACCGGGACTAGCCGGGGCCAAGAGACCCAGTACTTC.